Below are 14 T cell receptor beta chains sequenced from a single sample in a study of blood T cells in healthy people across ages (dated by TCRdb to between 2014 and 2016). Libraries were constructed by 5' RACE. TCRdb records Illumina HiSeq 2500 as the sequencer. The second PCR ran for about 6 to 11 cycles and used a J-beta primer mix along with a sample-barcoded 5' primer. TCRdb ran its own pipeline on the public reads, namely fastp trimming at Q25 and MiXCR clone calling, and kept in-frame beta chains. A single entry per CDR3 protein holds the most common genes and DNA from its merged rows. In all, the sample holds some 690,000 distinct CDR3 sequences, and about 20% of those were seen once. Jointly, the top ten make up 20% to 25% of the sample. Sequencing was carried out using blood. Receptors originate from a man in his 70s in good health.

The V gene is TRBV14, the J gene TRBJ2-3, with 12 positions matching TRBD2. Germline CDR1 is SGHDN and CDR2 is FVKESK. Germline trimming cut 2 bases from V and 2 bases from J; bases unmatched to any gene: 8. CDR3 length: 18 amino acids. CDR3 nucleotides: TGTGCCAGCAGCCAACCCGCAACTAGCGGGGGGATCACAGATACGCAGTATTTT. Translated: CASSQPATSGGITDTQYF.

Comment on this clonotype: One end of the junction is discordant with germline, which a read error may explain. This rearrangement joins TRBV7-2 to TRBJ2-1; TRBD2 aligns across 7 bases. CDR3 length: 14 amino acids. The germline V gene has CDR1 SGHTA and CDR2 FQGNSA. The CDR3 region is CASSFLSGAETRYF. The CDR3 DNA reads TGTGCCAGCAGCTTCTTAAGCGGGGCGGAGACCCGGTACTTC.

This chain's CDR3 is CASSRLTGGAGNTGELFF. DNA of the CDR3: TGTGCCAGCAGTCGCCTGACAGGGGGGGCGGGGAACACCGGGGAGCTGTTTTTT. The genes are TRBV2 and TRBJ2-2; the match to TRBD1 covers 9 bases. The V gene end was trimmed by 5 bases and the J gene end by 1 base; junction bases not matched to a gene: 11. Germline lookup yields CDR1 SNHLY and CDR2 FYNNEI. The CDR3 runs 18 residues.

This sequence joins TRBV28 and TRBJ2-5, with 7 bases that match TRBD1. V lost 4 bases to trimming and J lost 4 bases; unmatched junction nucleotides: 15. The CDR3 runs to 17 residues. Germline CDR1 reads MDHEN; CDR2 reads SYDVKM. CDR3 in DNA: TGTGCCAGCAGTTCGTCCCCCTCCAACAGGGGTGTAGAGACCCAGTACTTC. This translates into CASSSSPSNRGVETQYF.

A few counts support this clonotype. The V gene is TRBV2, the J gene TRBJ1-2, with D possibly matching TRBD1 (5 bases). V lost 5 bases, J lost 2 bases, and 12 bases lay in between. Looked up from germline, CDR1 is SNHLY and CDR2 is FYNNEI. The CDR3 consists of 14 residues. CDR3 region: CASSPLTENYGYTF. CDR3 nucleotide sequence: TGTGCCAGCAGTCCTCTGACAGAAAACTATGGCTACACCTTC. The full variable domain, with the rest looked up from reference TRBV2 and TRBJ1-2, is EPEVTQTPSHQVTQMGQEVILRCVPISNHLYFYWYRQILGQKVEFLVSFYNNEISEKSEIFDDQFSVERPDGSNFTLKIRSTKLEDSAMYFCASSPLTENYGYTFGSGTRLTVV.

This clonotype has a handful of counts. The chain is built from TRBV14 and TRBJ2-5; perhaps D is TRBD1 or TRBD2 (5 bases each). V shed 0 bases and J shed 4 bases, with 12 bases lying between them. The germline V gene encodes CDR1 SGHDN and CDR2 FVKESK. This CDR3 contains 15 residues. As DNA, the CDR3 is TGTGCCAGCAGCCAAGAGTTGACGGGGACAGAGACCCAGTACTTC. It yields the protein CASSQELTGTETQYF.

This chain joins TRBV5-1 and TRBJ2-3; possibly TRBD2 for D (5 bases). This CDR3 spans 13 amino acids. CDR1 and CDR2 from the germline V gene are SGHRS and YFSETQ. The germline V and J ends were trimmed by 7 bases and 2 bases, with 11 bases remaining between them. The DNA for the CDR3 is TGCGCCAGCTCCTTCGGGGACACAGATACGCAGTATTTT. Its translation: CASSFGDTDTQYF.

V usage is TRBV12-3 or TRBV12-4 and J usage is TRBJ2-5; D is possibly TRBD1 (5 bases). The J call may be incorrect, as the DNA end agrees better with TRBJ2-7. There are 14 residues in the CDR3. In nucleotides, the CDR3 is TGTGCCAGCAGTTTATGGCAGGGCAACTACGAGCAGTACTTC. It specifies CASSLWQGNYEQYF.

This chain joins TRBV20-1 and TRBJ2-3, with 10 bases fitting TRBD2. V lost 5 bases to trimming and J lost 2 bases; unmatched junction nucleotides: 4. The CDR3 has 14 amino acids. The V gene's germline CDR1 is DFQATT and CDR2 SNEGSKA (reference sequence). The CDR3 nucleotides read TGCAGTGCTCGGACTAGCGGAATCACAGATACGCAGTATTTT. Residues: CSARTSGITDTQYF.

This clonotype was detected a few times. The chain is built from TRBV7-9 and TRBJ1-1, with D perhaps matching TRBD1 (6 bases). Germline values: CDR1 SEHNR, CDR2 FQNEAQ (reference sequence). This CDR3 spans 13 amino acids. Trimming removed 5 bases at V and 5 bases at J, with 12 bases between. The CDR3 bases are TGTGCCAGCAGCCAGGGGCTATGGACTGAAGCTTTCTTT. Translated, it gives CASSQGLWTEAFF.

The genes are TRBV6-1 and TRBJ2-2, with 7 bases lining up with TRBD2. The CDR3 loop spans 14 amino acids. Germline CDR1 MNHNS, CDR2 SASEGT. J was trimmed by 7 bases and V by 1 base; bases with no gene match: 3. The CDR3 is CASSEELAFGELFF. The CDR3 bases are TGTGCCAGCAGTGAAGAACTAGCGTTCGGGGAGCTGTTTTTT.

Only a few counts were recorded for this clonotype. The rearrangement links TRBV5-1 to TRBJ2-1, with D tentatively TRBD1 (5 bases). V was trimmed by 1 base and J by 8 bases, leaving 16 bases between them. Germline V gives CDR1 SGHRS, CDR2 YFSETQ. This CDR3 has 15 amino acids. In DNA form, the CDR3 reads TGCGCCAGCAGCTTGATCAGGGATCCCCCCGATGAGCAGTTCTTC. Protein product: CASSLIRDPPDEQFF.

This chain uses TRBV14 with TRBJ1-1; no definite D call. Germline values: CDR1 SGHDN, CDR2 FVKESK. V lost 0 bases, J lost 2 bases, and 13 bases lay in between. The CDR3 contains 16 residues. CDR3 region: CASSQEGWAENTEAFF. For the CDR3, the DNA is TGTGCCAGCAGCCAAGAGGGATGGGCAGAAAACACTGAAGCTTTCTTT.

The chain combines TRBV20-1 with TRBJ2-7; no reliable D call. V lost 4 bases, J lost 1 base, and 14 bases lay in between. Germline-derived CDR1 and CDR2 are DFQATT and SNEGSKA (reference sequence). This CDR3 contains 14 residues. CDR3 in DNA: TGCAGTGCTACCCCGACTGGACCTTCCTACGAGCAGTACTTC. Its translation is CSATPTGPSYEQYF.